This record looks at one TCR beta chain sequence and its context. Its antigen is not known. V was pared by 4 bases and J by 9 bases, with 18 bases between. There are 14 residues in the CDR3. The germline V gene has CDR1 LGHNA and CDR2 YSLEER. The sample originates from a study of cytomegalovirus exposure and HLA in healthy donors. Findings of the study overall: Diagnosis of cytomegalovirus status made by the classifier reportedly showed high specificity and sensitivity. In a later analysis, specific HLA alleles were associated with approximately 17,000 TCR beta sequences at a 0.05 false discovery rate. In a later analysis, several top co-occurrence clusters appeared linked to parvovirus B19, influenza, CMV and Epstein-Barr virus.

Researchers ran the PCR with 60 Vbeta and 13 Jbeta primers. Profiled with immunoSEQ multiplex PCR; TCRdb holds only in-frame clones, not every one. This sample carries over 110,000 clones, 79% of them seen once, and the ten largest clones take just under 1%. Material for sequencing was PBMCs. This clonotype was sampled from a man younger than 35 in good health and CMV-seronegative. The chain uses TRBV4-3 and TRBJ2-5; D might be TRBD2 (5 bases). CDR3 region: CASSPHHLAGAQYF. CDR3 bases: TGCGCCAGCAGCCCCCACCATCTCGCCGGGGCCCAGTACTTC.